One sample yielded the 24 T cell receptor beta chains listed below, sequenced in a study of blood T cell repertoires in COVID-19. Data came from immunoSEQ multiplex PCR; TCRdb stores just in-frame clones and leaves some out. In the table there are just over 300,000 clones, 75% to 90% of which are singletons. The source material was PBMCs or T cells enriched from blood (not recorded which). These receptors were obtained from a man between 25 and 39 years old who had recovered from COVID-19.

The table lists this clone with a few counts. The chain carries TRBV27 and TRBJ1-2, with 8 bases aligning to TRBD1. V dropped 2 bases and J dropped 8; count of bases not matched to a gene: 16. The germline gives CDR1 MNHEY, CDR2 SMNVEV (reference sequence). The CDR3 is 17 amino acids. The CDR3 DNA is TGTGCCAGCAGTTTAACCGGACAGGGAATCTCGGGTTTGGGCTACACCTTC. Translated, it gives CASSLTGQGISGLGYTF.

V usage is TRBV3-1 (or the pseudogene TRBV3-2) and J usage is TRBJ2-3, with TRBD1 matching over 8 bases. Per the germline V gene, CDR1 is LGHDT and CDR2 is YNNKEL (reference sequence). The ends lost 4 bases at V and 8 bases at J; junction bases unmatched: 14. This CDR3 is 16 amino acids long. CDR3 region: CASSLDRGQESRTQYF. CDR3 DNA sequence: TGTGCCAGCAGCCTCGACCGGGGACAGGAATCCCGTACGCAGTATTTT.

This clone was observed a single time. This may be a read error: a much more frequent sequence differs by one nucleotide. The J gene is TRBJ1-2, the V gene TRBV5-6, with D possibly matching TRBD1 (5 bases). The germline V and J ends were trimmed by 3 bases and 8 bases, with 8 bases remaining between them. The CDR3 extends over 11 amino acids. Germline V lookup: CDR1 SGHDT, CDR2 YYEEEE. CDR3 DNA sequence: TGTGCCAGCAGCTACGGGGGAGGCTACACCTTC. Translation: CASSYGGGYTF.

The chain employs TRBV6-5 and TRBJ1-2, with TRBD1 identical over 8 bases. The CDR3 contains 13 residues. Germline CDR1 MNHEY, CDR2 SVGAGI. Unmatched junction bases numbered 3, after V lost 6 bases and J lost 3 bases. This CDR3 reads CASREGQDYGYTF. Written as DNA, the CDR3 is TGTGCCAGCAGAGAGGGACAGGACTATGGCTACACCTTC.

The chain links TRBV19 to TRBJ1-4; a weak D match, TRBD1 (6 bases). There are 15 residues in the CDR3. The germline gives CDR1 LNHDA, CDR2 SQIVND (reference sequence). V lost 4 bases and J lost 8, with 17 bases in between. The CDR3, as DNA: TGTGCCAGTAGTACAACCGGGACATCCCAAGAAAAACTGTTTTTT. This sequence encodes CASSTTGTSQEKLFF.

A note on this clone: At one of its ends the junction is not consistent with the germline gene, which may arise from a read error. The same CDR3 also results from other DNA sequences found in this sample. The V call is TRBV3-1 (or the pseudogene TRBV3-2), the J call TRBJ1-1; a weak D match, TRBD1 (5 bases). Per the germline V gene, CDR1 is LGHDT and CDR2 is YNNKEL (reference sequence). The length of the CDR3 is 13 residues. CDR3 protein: CASSQGGGAEAFF. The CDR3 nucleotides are TGTGCCAGCAGTCAAGGCGGGGGGGCTGAAGCTTTCTTT.

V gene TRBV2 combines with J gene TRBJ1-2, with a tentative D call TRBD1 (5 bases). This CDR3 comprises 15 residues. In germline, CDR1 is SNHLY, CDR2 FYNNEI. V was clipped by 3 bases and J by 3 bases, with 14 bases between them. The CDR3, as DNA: TGTGCCAGCAGTGAGCTTAAGACAGCTCACTATGGCTACACCTTC. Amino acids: CASSELKTAHYGYTF.

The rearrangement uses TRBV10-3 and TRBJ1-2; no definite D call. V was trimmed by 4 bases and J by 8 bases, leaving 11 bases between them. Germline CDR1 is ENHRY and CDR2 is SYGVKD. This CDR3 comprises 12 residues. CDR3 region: CAISVERYGYTF. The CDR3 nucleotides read TGTGCCATCAGTGTCGAGCGCTACGGCTACACCTTC.

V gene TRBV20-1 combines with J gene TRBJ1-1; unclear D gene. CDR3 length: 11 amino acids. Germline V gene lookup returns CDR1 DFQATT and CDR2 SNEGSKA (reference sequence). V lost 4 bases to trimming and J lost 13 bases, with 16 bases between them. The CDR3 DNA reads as TGCAGTGCTACCCTGAGGGAGGGAGGTTTCTTT. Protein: CSATLREGGFF.

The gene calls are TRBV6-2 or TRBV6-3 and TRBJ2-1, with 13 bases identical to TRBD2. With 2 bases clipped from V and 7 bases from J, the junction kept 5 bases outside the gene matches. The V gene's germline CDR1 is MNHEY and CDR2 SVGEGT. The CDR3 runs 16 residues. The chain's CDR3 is CASSYTPGLAGNEQFF. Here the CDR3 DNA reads TGTGCCAGCAGTTACACCCCGGGACTAGCGGGGAATGAGCAGTTCTTC.

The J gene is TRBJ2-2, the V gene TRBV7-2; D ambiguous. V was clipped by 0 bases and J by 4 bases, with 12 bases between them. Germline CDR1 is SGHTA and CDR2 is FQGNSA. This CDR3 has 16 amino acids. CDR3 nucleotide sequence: TGTGCCAGCAGCTTAGCGGTGACAAGGCTCACCGGGGAGCTGTTTTTT. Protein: CASSLAVTRLTGELFF.

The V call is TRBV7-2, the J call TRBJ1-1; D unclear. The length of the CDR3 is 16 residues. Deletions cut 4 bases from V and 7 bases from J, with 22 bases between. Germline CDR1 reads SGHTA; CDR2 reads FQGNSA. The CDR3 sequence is CASSSDLASGRGEAFF. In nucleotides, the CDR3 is TGTGCCAGCAGCTCAGACCTGGCGAGCGGGCGAGGTGAAGCTTTCTTT.

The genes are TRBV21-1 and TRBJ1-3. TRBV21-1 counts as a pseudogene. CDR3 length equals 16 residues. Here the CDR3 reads CASSKGKGRTGNTIYF. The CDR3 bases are TGTGCCAGCAGCAAAGGTAAAGGGAGAACCGGAAACACCATATATTTT.

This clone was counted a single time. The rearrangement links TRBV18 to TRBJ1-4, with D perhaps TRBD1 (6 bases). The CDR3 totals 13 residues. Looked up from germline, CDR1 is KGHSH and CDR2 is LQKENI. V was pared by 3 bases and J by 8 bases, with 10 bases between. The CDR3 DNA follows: TGTGCCAGCTCACCTACAACAGGGGAAAAACTGTTTTTT. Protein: CASSPTTGEKLFF.

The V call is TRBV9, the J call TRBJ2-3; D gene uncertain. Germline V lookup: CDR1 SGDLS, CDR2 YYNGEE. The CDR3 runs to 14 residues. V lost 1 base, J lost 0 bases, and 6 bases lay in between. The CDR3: CASSVPSSTDTQYF. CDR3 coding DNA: TGTGCCAGCAGCGTACCGTCTAGCACAGATACGCAGTATTTT.

Here the CDR3 DNA reads TGTGCCAGCAGTCCCGGGACAGGGCCCGGGGAGCTGTTTTTT. The encoded protein is CASSPGTGPGELFF. J is TRBJ2-2 and V is TRBV6-4; 9 bases are shared with TRBD1. The V gene's germline CDR1 is MRHNA and CDR2 SNTAGT. The CDR3 runs to 14 residues. The V segment lost 5 bases and the J segment 6 bases; nucleotides outside the gene matches: 4.

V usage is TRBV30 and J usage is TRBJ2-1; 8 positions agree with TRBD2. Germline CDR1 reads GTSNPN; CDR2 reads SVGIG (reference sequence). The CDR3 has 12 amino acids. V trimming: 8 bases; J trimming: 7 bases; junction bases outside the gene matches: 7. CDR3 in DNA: TGTGCCGGCGGGGGGCCCCCAAATGAGCAGTTCTTC. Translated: CAGGGPPNEQFF. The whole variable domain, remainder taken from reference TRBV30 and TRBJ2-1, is SQTIHQWPATLVQPVGSPLSLECTVEGTSNPNLYWYRQAAGRGLQLLFYSVGIGQISSEVPQNLSASRPQDRQFILSSKKLLLSDSGFYLCAGGGPPNEQFFGPGTRLTVL.

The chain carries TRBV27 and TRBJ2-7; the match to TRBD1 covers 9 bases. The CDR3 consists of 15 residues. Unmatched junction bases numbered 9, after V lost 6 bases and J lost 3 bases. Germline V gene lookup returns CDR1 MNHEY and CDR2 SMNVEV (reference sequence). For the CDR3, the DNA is TGTGCCAGCAGGGGACAGGGAGGGGCCTACTACGAGCAGTACTTC. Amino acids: CASRGQGGAYYEQYF.

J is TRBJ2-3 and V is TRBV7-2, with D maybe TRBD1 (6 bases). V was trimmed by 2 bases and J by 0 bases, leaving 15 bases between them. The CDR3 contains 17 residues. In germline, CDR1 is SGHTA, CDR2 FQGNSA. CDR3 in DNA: TGTGCCAGCAGCTTACTCCCGACAGGATTTAGCACAGATACGCAGTATTTT. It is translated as CASSLLPTGFSTDTQYF.

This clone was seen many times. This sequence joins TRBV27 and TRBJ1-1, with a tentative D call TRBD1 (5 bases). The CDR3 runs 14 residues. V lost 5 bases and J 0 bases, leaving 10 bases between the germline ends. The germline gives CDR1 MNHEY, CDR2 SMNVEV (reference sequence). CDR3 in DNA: TGTGCCAGCAGTCCCCGACAGCTGAACACTGAAGCTTTCTTT. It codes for CASSPRQLNTEAFF.

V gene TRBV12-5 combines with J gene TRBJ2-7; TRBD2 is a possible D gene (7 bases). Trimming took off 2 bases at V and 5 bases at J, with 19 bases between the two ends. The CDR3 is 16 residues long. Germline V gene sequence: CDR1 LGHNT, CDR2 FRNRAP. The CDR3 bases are TGTGCTAGTGGTTTGAGGGTAGGCCAGGGGAGGGACGAGCAGTACTTC. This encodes CASGLRVGQGRDEQYF.

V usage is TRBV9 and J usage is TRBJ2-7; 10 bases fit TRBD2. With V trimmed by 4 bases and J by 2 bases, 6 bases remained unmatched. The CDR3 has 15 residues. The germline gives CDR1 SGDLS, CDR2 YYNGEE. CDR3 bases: TGTGCCAGCAGCCCACTAGCGGGGCCTACCTACGAGCAGTACTTC. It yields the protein CASSPLAGPTYEQYF.

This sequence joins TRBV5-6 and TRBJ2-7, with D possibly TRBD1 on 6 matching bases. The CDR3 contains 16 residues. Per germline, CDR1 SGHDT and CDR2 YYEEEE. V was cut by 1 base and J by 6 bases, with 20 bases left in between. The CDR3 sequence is CASSLRGIKYVGEQYF. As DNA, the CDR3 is TGTGCCAGCAGCTTGAGGGGGATTAAGTACGTGGGCGAGCAGTACTTC.

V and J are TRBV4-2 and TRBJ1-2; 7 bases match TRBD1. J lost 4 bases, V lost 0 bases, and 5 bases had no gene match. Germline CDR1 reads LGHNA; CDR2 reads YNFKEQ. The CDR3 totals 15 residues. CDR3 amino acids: CASSQDTGAGYGYTF. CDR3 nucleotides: TGTGCCAGCAGCCAAGATACAGGGGCGGGCTATGGCTACACCTTC.